Below, one T cell receptor beta chain is given with its context. These data originate in a study of blood T cell repertoires in COVID-19. Study-level background: Whether acute or convalescent, the COVID-19 samples came from the United States, Italy and Spain. T cells, B-cell-depleted T cells, or PBMCs supplied cDNA or gDNA.

Looked up from germline, CDR1 is DFQATT and CDR2 is SNEGSKA (reference sequence). The CDR3 totals 14 residues. Trimming removed 5 bases from V and 0 bases from J; junction bases left unmatched: 5. In the study's own analysis: Quantification of nucleated cells was approximated via reference gene primer amplification. Sequencing used immunoSEQ multiplex PCR; TCRdb keeps in-frame clones, though not all of them. The V and J calls and clone size come from that table; D and trimming were worked out from the DNA. The sample contains a few hundred thousand clones, more than 70% of which appear only once. The clonotype was recovered from a woman between 45 and 60 years old who had recovered from COVID-19. This rearrangement joins TRBV20-1 to TRBJ1-1; 8 nucleotides align to TRBD1. Source material: peripheral blood. The CDR3 nucleotides are TGCAGTGCTCGTGGACAGGGCGTGAACACTGAAGCTTTCTTT. This sequence encodes CSARGQGVNTEAFF.